The clone carrying this T cell receptor (beta chain) was found a few times. What it binds is unknown. These data come from a study of OX40 agonist ivuxolimab in advanced cancers. Findings and limits, study-wide: Expanded clones tended on average to be more numerous among CD8+ T cells than CD4+.

On cycle 4 day 1 and cycle 7 day 1, as well as at baseline, blood was sampled. TCRdb keeps only in-frame clones here, not all; method: immunoSEQ multiplex PCR. Of about 12,000 clones in the sample, 69% are singletons; the top ten hold 12%. Trimming took 5 bases from V and 2 from J; bases not matched to a gene: 7. Per the germline V gene, CDR1 is MNHEY and CDR2 is SMNVEV (reference sequence). This CDR3 is 15 amino acids long. This TCR was recovered from an adult with an advanced solid tumor such as melanoma, head and neck, liver or kidney cancer. Material: CD4+ or CD8+ T cells sorted from blood, obtained in a trial of the OX40 agonist ivuxolimab. This chain uses TRBV27 with TRBJ2-7; 9 bases map to TRBD1. The CDR3: CASSPGTGRTYEQYF. CDR3 coding DNA: TGTGCCAGCAGTCCAGGGACAGGGAGGACCTACGAGCAGTACTTC.